This T cell receptor (beta chain) was found in a study of T cells in Graves' hyperthyroidism and ophthalmopathy. The CDR3 spans 14 residues. V gave up 6 bases and J gave up 0 bases; unmatched junction bases: 4. Germline V lookup: CDR1 PRHDT, CDR2 FYEKMQ (reference sequence). This clonotype appeared a single time. Researchers took RNA transcripts and amplified the TCR beta CDR3 regions from them. HTBI primers were used for first-round RT-PCR of the TCR CDR3. Each CDR3 protein gets one entry after TCRdb re-called the multiplex PCR reads with MiXCR. This sample has some 560,000 distinct CDR3 sequences, with approximately 14% found just once.

The J gene is TRBJ1-1, the V gene TRBV13, with 7 bases that match TRBD1. The sequence was obtained from a woman aged 25 to 39 with Graves' hyperthyroidism. Sequenced: blood. CDR3: CASRSGTVNTEAFF. The CDR3 coding sequence is TGTGCCAGCAGGTCCGGGACAGTGAACACTGAAGCTTTCTTT.